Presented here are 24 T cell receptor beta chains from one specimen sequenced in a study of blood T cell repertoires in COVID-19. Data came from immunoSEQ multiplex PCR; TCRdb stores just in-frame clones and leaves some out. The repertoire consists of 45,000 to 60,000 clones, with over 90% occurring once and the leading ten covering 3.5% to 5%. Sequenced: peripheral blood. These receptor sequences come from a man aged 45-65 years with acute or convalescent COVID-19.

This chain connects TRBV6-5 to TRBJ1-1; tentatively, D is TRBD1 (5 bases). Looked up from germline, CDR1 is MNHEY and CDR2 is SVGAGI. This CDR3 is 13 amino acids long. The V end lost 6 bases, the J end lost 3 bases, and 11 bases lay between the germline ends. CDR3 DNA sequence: TGTGCCAGCAGGCGGGGGGAGTACACTGAAGCTTTCTTT. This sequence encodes CASRRGEYTEAFF.

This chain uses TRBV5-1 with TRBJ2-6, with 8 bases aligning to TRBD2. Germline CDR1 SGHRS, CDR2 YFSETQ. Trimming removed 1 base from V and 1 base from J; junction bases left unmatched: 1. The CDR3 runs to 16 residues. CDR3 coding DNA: TGCGCCAGCAGCTTGATAGCGGGATCTGGGGCCAACGTCCTGACTTTC. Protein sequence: CASSLIAGSGANVLTF.

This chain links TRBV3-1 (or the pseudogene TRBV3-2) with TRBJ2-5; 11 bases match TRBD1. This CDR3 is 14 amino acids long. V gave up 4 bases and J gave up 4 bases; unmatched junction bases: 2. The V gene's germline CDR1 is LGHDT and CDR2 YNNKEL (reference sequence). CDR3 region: CASSPDRGRETQYF. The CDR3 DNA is TGTGCCAGCAGCCCGGACAGGGGGCGAGAGACCCAGTACTTC.

CDR3 sequence: CASSKTGAGYGYTF. As DNA, the CDR3 is TGTGCCAGCAGTAAAACAGGGGCCGGCTATGGCTACACCTTC. The chain combines TRBV6-6 with TRBJ1-2; 7 bases match TRBD1. CDR1 MNHNY and CDR2 SVGAGI come from the germline V gene (reference sequence). The length of the CDR3 is 14 residues. V shed 5 bases and J 4 bases; nucleotides not matched to a gene: 7.

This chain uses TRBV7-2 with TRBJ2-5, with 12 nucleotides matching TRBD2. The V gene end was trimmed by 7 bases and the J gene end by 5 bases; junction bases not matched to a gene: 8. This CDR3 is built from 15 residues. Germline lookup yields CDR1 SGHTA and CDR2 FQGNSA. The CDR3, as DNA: TGTGCCAGCATCGCTAGCGGGAGGGCCGGGGAGACCCAGTACTTC. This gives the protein CASIASGRAGETQYF.

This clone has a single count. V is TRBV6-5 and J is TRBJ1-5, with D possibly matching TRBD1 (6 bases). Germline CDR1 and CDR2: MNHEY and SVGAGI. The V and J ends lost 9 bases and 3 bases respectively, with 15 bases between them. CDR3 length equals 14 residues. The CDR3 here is CASWGVGHNQPQHF. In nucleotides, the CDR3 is TGTGCCAGTTGGGGAGTGGGACACAATCAGCCCCAGCATTTT.

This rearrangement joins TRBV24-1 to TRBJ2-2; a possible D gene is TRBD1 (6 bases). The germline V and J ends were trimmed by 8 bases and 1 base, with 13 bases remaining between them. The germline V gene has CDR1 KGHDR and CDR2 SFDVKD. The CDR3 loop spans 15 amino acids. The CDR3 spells CATTSGGGNTGELFF. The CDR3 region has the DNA TGTGCCACCACCAGTGGGGGCGGGAACACCGGGGAGCTGTTTTTT.

CDR3 in DNA: TGTGCCAGCAGTTTATCGGGTGAGCAGTTCTTC. Residues: CASSLSGEQFF. The V call is TRBV12-3 or TRBV12-4, the J call TRBJ2-1; D is uncertain. The CDR3 has 11 amino acids. V shed 2 bases and J shed 9 bases, with 5 bases lying between them.

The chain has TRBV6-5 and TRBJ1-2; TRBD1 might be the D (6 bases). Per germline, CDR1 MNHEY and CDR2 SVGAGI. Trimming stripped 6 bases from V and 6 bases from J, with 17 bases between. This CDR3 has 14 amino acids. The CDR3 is CASSLRTANHGYTF. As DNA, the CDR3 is TGTGCCAGCAGCTTGAGGACAGCCAACCATGGCTACACCTTC.

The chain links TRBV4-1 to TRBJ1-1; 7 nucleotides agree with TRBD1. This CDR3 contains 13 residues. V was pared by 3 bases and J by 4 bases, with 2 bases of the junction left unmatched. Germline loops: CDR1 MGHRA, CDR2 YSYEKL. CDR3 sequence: CASSQGDSTEAFF. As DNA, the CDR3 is TGCGCCAGCAGCCAGGGGGACAGCACTGAAGCTTTCTTT.

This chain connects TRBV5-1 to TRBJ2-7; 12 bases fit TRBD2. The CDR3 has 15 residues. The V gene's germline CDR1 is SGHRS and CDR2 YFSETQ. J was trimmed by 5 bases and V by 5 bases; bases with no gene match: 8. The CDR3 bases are TGCGCCAGCAGTGCCCGGCTAGCGGGAGGGCACGAGCAGTACTTC. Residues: CASSARLAGGHEQYF. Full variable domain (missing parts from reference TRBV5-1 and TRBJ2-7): KAGVTQTPRYLIKTRGQQVTLSCSPISGHRSVSWYQQTPGQGLQFLFEYFSETQRNKGNFPGRFSGRQFSNSRSEMNVSTLELGDSALYLCASSARLAGGHEQYFGPGTRLTVT.

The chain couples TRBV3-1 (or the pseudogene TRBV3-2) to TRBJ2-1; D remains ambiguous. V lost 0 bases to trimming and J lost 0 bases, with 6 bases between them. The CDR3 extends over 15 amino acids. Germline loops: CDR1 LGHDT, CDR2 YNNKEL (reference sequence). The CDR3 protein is CASSQEQSSYNEQFF. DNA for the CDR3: TGTGCCAGCAGCCAAGAACAGAGCTCCTACAATGAGCAGTTCTTC.

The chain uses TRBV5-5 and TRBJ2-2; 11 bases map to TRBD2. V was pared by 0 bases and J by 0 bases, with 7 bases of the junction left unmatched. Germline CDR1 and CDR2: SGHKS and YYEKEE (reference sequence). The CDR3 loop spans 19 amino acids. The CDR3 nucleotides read TGTGCCAGCAGCTTGGGACTAGCGGGGACTTTCGCGAACACCGGGGAGCTGTTTTTT. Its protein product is CASSLGLAGTFANTGELFF.

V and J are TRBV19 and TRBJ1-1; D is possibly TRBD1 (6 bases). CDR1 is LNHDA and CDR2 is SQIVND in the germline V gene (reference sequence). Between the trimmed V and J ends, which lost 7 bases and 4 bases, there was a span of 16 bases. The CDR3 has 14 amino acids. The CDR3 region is CASTETGFATEAFF. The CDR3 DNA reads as TGTGCCAGTACCGAAACAGGGTTCGCCACTGAAGCTTTCTTT. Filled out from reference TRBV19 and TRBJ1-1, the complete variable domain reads DGGITQSPKYLFRKEGQNVTLSCEQNLNHDAMYWYRQDPGQGLRLIYYSQIVNDFQKGDIAEGYSVSREKKESFPLTVTSAQKNPTAFYLCASTETGFATEAFFGQGTRLTVV.

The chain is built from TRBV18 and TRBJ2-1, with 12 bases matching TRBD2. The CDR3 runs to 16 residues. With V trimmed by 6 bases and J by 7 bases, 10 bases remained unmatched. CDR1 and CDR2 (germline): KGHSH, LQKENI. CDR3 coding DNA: TGTGCCAGCTCGACTCAGACTAGCGGGAGTTGGAATGAGCAGTTCTTC. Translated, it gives CASSTQTSGSWNEQFF.

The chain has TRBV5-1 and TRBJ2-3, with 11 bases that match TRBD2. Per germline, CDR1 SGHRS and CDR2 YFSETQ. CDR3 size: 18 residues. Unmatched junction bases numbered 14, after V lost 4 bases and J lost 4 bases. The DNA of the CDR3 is TGCGCCAGCAGCGATCCGGGACTAGCGGCCTCCAATTCAGATACGCAGTATTTT. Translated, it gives CASSDPGLAASNSDTQYF.

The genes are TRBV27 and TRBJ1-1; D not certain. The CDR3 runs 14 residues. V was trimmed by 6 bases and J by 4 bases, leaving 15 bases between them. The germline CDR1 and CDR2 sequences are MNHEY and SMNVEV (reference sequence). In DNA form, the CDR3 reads TGTGCCAGCAGATCCCTCCTGGCAGTCACTGAAGCTTTCTTT. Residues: CASRSLLAVTEAFF.

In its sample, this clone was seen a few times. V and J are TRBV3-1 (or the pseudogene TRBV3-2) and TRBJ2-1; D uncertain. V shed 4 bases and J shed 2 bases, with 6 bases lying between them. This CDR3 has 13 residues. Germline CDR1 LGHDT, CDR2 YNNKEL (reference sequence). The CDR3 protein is CASSPRAYNEQFF. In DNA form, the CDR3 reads TGTGCCAGCAGCCCAAGAGCCTACAATGAGCAGTTCTTC.

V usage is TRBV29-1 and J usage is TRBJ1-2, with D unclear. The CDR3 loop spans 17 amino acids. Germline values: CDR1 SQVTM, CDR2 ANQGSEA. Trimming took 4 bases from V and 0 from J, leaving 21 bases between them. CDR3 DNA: TGCAGCGTTGGGCGACACCCCAGAGACGATTCTAACTATGGCTACACCTTC. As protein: CSVGRHPRDDSNYGYTF.

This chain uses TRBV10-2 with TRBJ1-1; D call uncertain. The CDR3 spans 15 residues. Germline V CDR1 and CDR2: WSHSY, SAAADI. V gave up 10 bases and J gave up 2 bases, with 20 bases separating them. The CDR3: CATREVGKSNTEAFF. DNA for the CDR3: TGCGCCACGAGGGAAGTGGGCAAATCCAACACTGAAGCTTTCTTT.

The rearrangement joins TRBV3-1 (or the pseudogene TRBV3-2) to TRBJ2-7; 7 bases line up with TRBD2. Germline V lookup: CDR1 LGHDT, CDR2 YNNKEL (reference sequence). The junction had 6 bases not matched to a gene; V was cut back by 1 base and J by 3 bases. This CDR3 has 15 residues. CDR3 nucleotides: TGTGCCAGCAGCCAAGCCGGGACTATAAGCTACGAGCAGTACTTC. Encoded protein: CASSQAGTISYEQYF.

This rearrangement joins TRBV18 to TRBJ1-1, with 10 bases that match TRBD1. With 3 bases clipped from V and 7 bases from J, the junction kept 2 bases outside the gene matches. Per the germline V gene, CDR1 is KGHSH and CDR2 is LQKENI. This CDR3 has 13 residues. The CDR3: CASSPRTGGEAFF. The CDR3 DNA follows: TGTGCCAGCTCACCTCGGACAGGGGGTGAAGCTTTCTTT.

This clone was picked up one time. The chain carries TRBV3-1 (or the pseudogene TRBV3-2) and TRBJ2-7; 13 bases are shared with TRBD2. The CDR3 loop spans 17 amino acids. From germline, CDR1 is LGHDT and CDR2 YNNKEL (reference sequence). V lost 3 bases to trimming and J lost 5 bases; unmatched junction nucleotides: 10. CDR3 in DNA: TGTGCCAGCAGCCATCTTTGGACTAGCGGGAGTCTTGACGAGCAGTACTTC. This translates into CASSHLWTSGSLDEQYF.

CDR3 coding DNA: TGTGCCAGCAGCTTTGGGACAGTTGGGCAGCCCCAGCATTTT. Its translation: CASSFGTVGQPQHF. The chain uses TRBV7-9 and TRBJ1-5; TRBD1 agrees at 7 bases. With V trimmed by 3 bases and J by 7 bases, 6 bases remained unmatched. Germline CDR1 is SEHNR and CDR2 is FQNEAQ (reference sequence). This CDR3 has 14 amino acids.